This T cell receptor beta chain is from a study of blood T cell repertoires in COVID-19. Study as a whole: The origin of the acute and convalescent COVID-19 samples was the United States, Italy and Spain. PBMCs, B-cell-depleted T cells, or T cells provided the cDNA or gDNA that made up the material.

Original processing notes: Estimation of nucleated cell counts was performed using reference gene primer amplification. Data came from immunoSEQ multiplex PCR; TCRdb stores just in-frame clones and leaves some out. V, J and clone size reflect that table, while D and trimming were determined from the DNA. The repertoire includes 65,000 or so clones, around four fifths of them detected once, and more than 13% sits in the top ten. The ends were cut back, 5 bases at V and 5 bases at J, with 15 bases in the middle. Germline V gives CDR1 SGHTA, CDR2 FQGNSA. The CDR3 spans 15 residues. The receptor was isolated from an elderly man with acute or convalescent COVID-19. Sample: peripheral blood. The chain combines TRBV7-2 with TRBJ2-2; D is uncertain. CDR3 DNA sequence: TGTGCCAGCAGCCTAAAGATTAGTCGGACCGGGGAGCTGTTTTTT. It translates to CASSLKISRTGELFF.